This record concerns one T cell receptor beta chain sequence. The sample holds one count of this clonotype. Its antigen remains unidentified. Per-base quality was not reported, and no clone a single base away is much larger than it. A lone read offers only weak evidence. Flow cytometry had shown CD8+CD57+ cell expansion in the patients selected for sequencing. Severe acquired aplastic anemia was diagnosed in all patients according to International Study of Aplastic Anemia and Agranulocytosis and Camitta criteria. At the time blood was sampled, none of the patients had received any therapy. In the study, sorted CD4+ and CD8+ blood T cells from patients with severe aplastic anemia and from healthy subjects underwent deep sequencing of TCR repertoires. Patients were enrolled under clinicaltrials.gov protocols 00001620, 01623167, 00001397, 00071045, 00081523 and 00961064 in the USA. Ficoll-Paque density gradient centrifugation was used to isolate peripheral blood mononuclear cells. Before DNA extraction, CD4+ and CD8+ T cells were sorted by FACS or by magnetic beads.

The data are from a study of CD8+CD57+ T cells in acquired aplastic anemia (dated by TCRdb to the late 2010s). Looking at the study overall: A mean of roughly 3.2 ug of DNA, ranging from roughly 0.2 to 30 ug, was extracted from sorted CD4+ and CD8+ cells. CD8+CD57+ expansion was defined as frequency above the mean frequency observed in healthy subjects.

Trimming takes 6 bases from V and 5 bases from J, and the germline ends sit 11 bases apart. The CDR3 contains 12 residues, cysteine and phenylalanine counted. Only the CDR3 DNA stays, 36 bases, in frame from base 1. Based on the germline V gene, the CDR1 and CDR2 sequences are SGHRS and YFSETQ. The study at large found these results: Roughly 31 CD8+ CDR3 sequences were shared between patients and controls but appeared highly expressed in patients and within their immunodominant clones. CD8+ Simpson's diversity did not differ significantly between patients and healthy controls (P=0.060).

Genomic DNA served as template for TCR beta VDJ combination and CDR3 sequence profiling. An Illumina HiSeq 2000 was used for TCR repertoire sequencing. The paper's processing steps were these. TRBV/TRBJ rearrangement plots, CDR3 size and DJ length profiles, and Simpson's diversity index were used to assess repertoires. The most abundant DNA sequence in the deep sequencing data was taken as the immunodominant clone. CDR3 amino acid sequences were screened for sharing across subjects and were compared with published repertoires and the VDJdb database. TCRdb passed the public sequencing reads through fastp at Q25 and MiXCR, retaining productive beta sequences. Each record represents a unique CDR3 protein, reported with the most common genes and DNA among its rows. These V and J calls rely on TCRdb rather than the paper's analysis. Present in this sample are over 250,000 distinct CDR3 sequences, 45% to 65% of which were seen just once. Clones ranked in the top ten supply under 1.5% of the sample.

In this chain, TRBV5-1 is recombined with TRBJ2-5; possibly the D gene is TRBD1, per 6 matching bases. Material for sequencing was sorted CD4+, CD8+, or CD8+CD57+ T cells (not recorded which) from PBMCs. This receptor was obtained from a human donor with aplastic anemia. The sequenced DNA is TGCGCCAGCACTCTAGACAGGGAGACCCAGTACTTC. It codes for CASTLDRETQYF.